Listed below are T cell receptor beta chains from one sample, sequenced in a study of T cells in Graves' hyperthyroidism and ophthalmopathy. TCRdb re-analysed the multiplex PCR reads in MiXCR, keeping a single row per CDR3 protein. The profile shows more than 500,000 distinct CDR3 sequences, roughly 46% of them singletons. Sequenced material: peripheral blood or thyroid tissue (not recorded which). All receptors come from an adult woman with Graves' disease, either hyperthyroidism or ophthalmopathy (not recorded which). Each CDR3 is given with its conserved first and last residue. The D gene is left open where the match is weak. Some rows have no size entry. The others give once, few or many, or a class for an expanded clone.

V: TRBV12-3/TRBV12-4; D: TRBD2; J: TRBJ2-2; size: many; DNA: TGCGCCAGCAAAACTCTAGCGGCGAACACCGGGGAGCTGTTTTTT; CDR3: CASKTLAANTGELFF
V: TRBV5-1; D: NA; J: TRBJ1-1; size: NA; DNA: TGCGCCAGCAGCTTCGAAGTTTTAGCCACTGAAGCTTTCTTT; CDR3: CASSFEVLATEAFF
V: TRBV6-1; D: TRBD2; J: TRBJ2-7; size: many; DNA: TGTGCCAGCAGAGCGGGAGTTACCTACGAGCAGTACTTC; CDR3: CASRAGVTYEQYF
V: TRBV10-3; D: TRBD1; J: TRBJ2-2; size: many; DNA: TGTGCCATCAGGCCGGGACAGGGGCCCACCGGGGAGCTGTTTTTT; CDR3: CAIRPGQGPTGELFF
V: TRBV6-5; D: TRBD1; J: TRBJ2-5; size: NA; DNA: TGTGCCAGCAGTCGGACAGGGGGAAGTCTTCAGCCCCAGTACTTC; CDR3: CASSRTGGSLQPQYF
V: TRBV5-1; D: NA; J: TRBJ2-7; size: few; DNA: TGCGCCAGCAGCGGACGGGGGACTGACGGGGAGCAGTACTTC; CDR3: CASSGRGTDGEQYF
V: TRBV7-9; D: NA; J: TRBJ1-2; size: NA; DNA: TGTGCCAGCAGCTTAGGTGCAGGGAATGGCTACACCTTC; CDR3: CASSLGAGNGYTF
V: TRBV19; D: TRBD1; J: TRBJ1-2; size: few; DNA: TGTGCCAGTAGTGCAATACAGGGGGCACGGTATGGCTACACCTTC; CDR3: CASSAIQGARYGYTF
V: TRBV29-1; D: NA; J: TRBJ1-3; size: NA; DNA: TGCAGCTCGAGGGGTTGTGGAAACACCATATATTTT; CDR3: CSSRGCGNTIYF
V: TRBV20-1; D: NA; J: TRBJ1-4; size: NA; DNA: TGCAGTGCGCACCTGCGGGAGGCGATTGAAAAACTGTTTTTT; CDR3: CSAHLREAIEKLFF
V: TRBV19; D: NA; J: TRBJ1-1; size: NA; DNA: TGTGCCAGTAGTGGCCCCCTGAAAGACGGAGCTTTCTTT; CDR3: CASSGPLKDGAFF
V: TRBV29-1; D: NA; J: TRBJ1-2; size: NA; DNA: TGCAGCCCAGCACCACGGCTCAGCTATGGCTACACCTTC; CDR3: CSPAPRLSYGYTF
V: TRBV15; D: NA; J: TRBJ2-5; size: many; DNA: TGTGCCACCAGCGATGGCCGTTGGCGGTCTCAAGAGACCCAGTACTTC; CDR3: CATSDGRWRSQETQYF
V: TRBV7-9; D: TRBD1; J: TRBJ1-1; size: NA; DNA: TGTGCCACCAGCCGAGGACAGGGGGGCCCGAACACTGAAGCTTTCTTT; CDR3: CATSRGQGGPNTEAFF
V: TRBV12-3/TRBV12-4; D: TRBD1; J: TRBJ1-5; size: NA; DNA: TGTGCCAGCAGAGCAAAAACAGGGGGCCTCGGTCAGCCCCAGCATTTT; CDR3: CASRAKTGGLGQPQHF
V: TRBV2; D: TRBD1; J: TRBJ1-5; size: NA; DNA: TGTGCCAGCAGTGATCCCGGGACAGGGGTTCTTCAGCCCCAGCATTTT; CDR3: CASSDPGTGVLQPQHF
V: TRBV2; D: NA; J: TRBJ1-5; size: NA; DNA: TGTGCCAGCAGTGCTAGCCTATCGGGGGTCGGTAGCAATCAGCCCCAGCATTTT; CDR3: CASSASLSGVGSNQPQHF
V: TRBV7-9; D: TRBD1; J: TRBJ2-2; size: NA; DNA: TGTGCCAGCAGCCCACAGGGGGCAGTAGCGAACGCCGGGGAGCTGTTTTTT; CDR3: CASSPQGAVANAGELFF
V: TRBV10-3; D: NA; J: TRBJ2-7; size: once; DNA: TGTGCCATCAGTGACGCAGGGCACCTAGGCGAGCAGTACTTC; CDR3: CAISDAGHLGEQYF
V: TRBV29-1; D: NA; J: TRBJ2-7; size: NA; DNA: TGCAGCGTTGAAGGGCGGGGTCTCGTCGCCGAGCAGTACTTC; CDR3: CSVEGRGLVAEQYF
V: TRBV7-9; D: NA; J: TRBJ2-7; size: NA; DNA: TGTGCCAGCAGCGAACAGGGAATGCGGAACTCCCACGAGCAGTACTTC; CDR3: CASSEQGMRNSHEQYF
V: TRBV6-6; D: NA; J: TRBJ2-2; size: NA; DNA: TGTGCCAGCAGTTACTCGAGATTGATCCGGGGACGGAACACCGGGGAGCTGTTTTTT; CDR3: CASSYSRLIRGRNTGELFF
V: TRBV20-1; D: NA; J: TRBJ1-1; size: many; DNA: TGCAGTGCTAGAGACCAGAACACTGAAGCTTTCTTT; CDR3: CSARDQNTEAFF
V: TRBV7-2; D: TRBD1; J: TRBJ1-6; size: NA; DNA: TGTGCCGCGACCGGGACAGGGGAAAATTCACCCCTCCACTTT; CDR3: CAATGTGENSPLHF
V: TRBV9; D: NA; J: TRBJ2-2; size: once; DNA: TGTGCCAGCAGCGTAGAAGAGTACACCGGGGAGCTGTTTTTT; CDR3: CASSVEEYTGELFF
V: TRBV7-4; D: NA; J: TRBJ2-7; size: NA; DNA: TGTGCCAGCAGCTTAGTGGTTTCGGGGTCAAGGCAGTACTTC; CDR3: CASSLVVSGSRQYF
V: TRBV4-1; D: NA; J: TRBJ1-2; size: NA; DNA: TGCGCCAGCAGCGCCAGCAGAAATCAGGGCTACACCTTC; CDR3: CASSASRNQGYTF
V: TRBV24-1; D: NA; J: TRBJ2-1; size: few; DNA: TGTGCCACCAGTGATTTAGGGGGATACAATGAGCAGTTCTTC; CDR3: CATSDLGGYNEQFF
V: TRBV30; D: NA; J: TRBJ1-5; size: NA; DNA: TGTGCCTGGAGTTATGGCAGCAATCAGCCCCAGCATTTT; CDR3: CAWSYGSNQPQHF
V: TRBV20-1; D: TRBD1; J: TRBJ1-4; size: NA; DNA: TGCAGTGCCCTGGGACAGCCGTATGAAAAACTGTTTTTT; CDR3: CSALGQPYEKLFF
V: TRBV7-6; D: NA; J: TRBJ2-7; size: NA; DNA: TGTGCCAGCAGTGCTCCGGCCGCAGGGGCCTACGAGCAGTACTTC; CDR3: CASSAPAAGAYEQYF
V: TRBV12-3/TRBV12-4; D: NA; J: TRBJ1-6; size: NA; DNA: TGTGCCAGCAGCCGCTTGGGGAGGGGACTTGATTCACCCCTCCACTTT; CDR3: CASSRLGRGLDSPLHF
V: TRBV10-3; D: NA; J: TRBJ2-5; size: few; DNA: TGTGCCATCAGGCGGCAGGGAACTCTCCAAGAGACCCAGTACTTC; CDR3: CAIRRQGTLQETQYF
V: TRBV10-3; D: NA; J: TRBJ1-2; size: NA; DNA: TGTGCCATCAGTGAAGGGCGCTATGACTATGGCTACACCTTC; CDR3: CAISEGRYDYGYTF
V: TRBV29-1; D: TRBD2; J: TRBJ2-2; size: NA; DNA: TGCAGCGTTGAACGTCTAGCGGGGACCGGGGAGCTGTTTTTT; CDR3: CSVERLAGTGELFF
V: TRBV20-1; D: NA; J: TRBJ1-1; size: many; DNA: TGCAGTGCTAGAGACACCGGGACGGTGAACACTGAAGCTTTCTTT; CDR3: CSARDTGTVNTEAFF
V: TRBV10-2; D: TRBD1; J: TRBJ1-2; size: NA; DNA: TGCGCCAGCAGCTTGGACAGGGACAGTAGAAGAATCTATGGCTACACCTTC; CDR3: CASSLDRDSRRIYGYTF
V: TRBV20-1; D: TRBD2; J: TRBJ2-5; size: NA; DNA: TGCAGTGCTCGGAGCGGGAGTGGGGGAGAGACCCAGTACTTC; CDR3: CSARSGSGGETQYF
V: TRBV2; D: NA; J: TRBJ2-7; size: NA; DNA: TGTGCCAGCAGAGAAGGGGTAGTACGGCAGTACTTC; CDR3: CASREGVVRQYF
V: TRBV20-1; D: TRBD1; J: TRBJ1-2; size: many; DNA: TGCAGTGCTAGAGATATACAGGGGGTTGGCTACACCTTC; CDR3: CSARDIQGVGYTF
V: TRBV28; D: NA; J: TRBJ2-7; size: many; DNA: TGTGCCAGCAGTTTGAGCGGCTACGAGCAGTACTTC; CDR3: CASSLSGYEQYF
V: TRBV7-9; D: TRBD1; J: TRBJ2-5; size: many; DNA: TGTGCCAGCAGCCCCTCGTGGCAGGGGGTAGGAGAGACCCAGTACTTC; CDR3: CASSPSWQGVGETQYF
V: TRBV11-1; D: TRBD1; J: TRBJ1-1; size: NA; DNA: TGTGCCAGCAGTGGACAGGGCGCTGAAGCTTTCTTT; CDR3: CASSGQGAEAFF
V: TRBV7-6; D: TRBD2; J: TRBJ2-5; size: NA; DNA: TGTGCCAGCAACCCCGGCGGGGGATACCAAGAGACCCAGTACTTC; CDR3: CASNPGGGYQETQYF
V: TRBV7-2; D: NA; J: TRBJ1-3; size: NA; DNA: TGTGCCAGCAGCTTAGGGGTTATTGCTGGAAACACCATATATTTT; CDR3: CASSLGVIAGNTIYF